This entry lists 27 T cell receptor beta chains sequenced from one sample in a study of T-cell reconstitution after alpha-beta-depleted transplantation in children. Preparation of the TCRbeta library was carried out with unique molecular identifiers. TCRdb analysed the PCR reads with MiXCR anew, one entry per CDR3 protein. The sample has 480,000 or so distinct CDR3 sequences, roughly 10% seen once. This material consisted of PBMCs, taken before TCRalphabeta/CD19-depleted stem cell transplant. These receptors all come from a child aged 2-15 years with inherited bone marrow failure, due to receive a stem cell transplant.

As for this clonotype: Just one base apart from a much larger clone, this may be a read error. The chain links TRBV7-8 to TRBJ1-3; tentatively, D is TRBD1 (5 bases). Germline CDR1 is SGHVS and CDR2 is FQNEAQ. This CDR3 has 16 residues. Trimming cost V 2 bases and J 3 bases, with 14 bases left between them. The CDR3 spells CASSLYEGSCGNTIYF. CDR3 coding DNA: TGTGCCAGCAGCTTATACGAGGGGAGCTGTGGAAACACCATATATTTT.

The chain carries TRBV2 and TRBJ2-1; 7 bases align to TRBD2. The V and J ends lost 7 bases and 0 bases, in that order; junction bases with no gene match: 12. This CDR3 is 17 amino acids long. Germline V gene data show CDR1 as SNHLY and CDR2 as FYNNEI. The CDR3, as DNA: TGTGCCAGCACCAGGACTGGGGGAGGGTTCTCCTACAATGAGCAGTTCTTC. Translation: CASTRTGGGFSYNEQFF. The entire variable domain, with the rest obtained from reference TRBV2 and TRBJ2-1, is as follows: EPEVTQTPSHQVTQMGQEVILRCVPISNHLYFYWYRQILGQKVEFLVSFYNNEISEKSEIFDDQFSVERPDGSNFTLKIRSTKLEDSAMYFCASTRTGGGFSYNEQFFGPGTRLTVL.

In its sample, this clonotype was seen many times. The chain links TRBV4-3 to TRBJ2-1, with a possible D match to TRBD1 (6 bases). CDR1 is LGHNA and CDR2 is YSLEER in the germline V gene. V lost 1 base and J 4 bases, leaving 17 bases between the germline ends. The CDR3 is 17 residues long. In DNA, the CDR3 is TGCGCCAGCAGCCAAGCCCTTGGACAGTTCTTATACAATGAGCAGTTCTTC. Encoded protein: CASSQALGQFLYNEQFF.

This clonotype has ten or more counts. CDR3 sequence (DNA): TGTGCCAGCAGTTCGGGACTCCGCTCCTACGAGCAGTACTTC. Its protein product is CASSSGLRSYEQYF. The V and J genes are TRBV28 and TRBJ2-7; the D gene is possibly TRBD2 (6 bases). The length of the CDR3 is 14 residues. The ends were cut back, 4 bases at V and 0 bases at J, with 10 bases in the middle. CDR1 is MDHEN and CDR2 is SYDVKM in the germline V gene. The entire variable domain, with the rest obtained from reference TRBV28 and TRBJ2-7, is as follows: DVKVTQSSRYLVKRTGEKVFLECVQDMDHENMFWYRQDPGLGLRLIYFSYDVKMKEKGDIPEGYSVSREKKERFSLILESASTNQTSMYLCASSSGLRSYEQYFGPGTRLTVT.

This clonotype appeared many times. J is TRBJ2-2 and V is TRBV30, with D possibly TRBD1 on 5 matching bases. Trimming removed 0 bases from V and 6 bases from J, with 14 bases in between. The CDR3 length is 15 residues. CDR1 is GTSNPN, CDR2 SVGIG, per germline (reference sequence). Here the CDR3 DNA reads TGTGCCTGGAGTGTCATCGGGCCAGGGTCCGGGGAGCTGTTTTTT. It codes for CAWSVIGPGSGELFF.

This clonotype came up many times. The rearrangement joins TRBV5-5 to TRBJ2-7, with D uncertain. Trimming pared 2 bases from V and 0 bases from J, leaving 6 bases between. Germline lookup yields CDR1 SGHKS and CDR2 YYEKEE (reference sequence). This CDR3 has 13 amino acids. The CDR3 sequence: CASSFTASYEQYF. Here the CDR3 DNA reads TGTGCCAGCAGCTTTACGGCCTCCTACGAGCAGTACTTC. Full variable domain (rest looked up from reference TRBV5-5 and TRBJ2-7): DAGVTQSPTHLIKTRGQQVTLRCSPISGHKSVSWYQQVLGQGPQFIFQYYEKEERGRGNFPDRFSARQFPNYSSELNVNALLLGDSALYLCASSFTASYEQYFGPGTRLTVT.

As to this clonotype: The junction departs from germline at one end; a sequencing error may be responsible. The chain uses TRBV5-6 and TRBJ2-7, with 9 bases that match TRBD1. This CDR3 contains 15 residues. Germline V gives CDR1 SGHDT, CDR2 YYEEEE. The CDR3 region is CASSSWTGAGYAQYF. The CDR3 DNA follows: TGTGCCAGCAGCTCCTGGACAGGGGCTGGGTACGCGCAGTACTTC.

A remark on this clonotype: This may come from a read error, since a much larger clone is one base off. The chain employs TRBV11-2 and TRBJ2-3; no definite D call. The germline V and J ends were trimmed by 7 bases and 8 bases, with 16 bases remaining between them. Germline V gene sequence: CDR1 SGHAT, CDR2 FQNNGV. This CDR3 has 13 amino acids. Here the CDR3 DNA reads TGTGCCAGCACTCTCGTGGCGCGAGGTACGCAGTATTTT. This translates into CASTLVARGTQYF.

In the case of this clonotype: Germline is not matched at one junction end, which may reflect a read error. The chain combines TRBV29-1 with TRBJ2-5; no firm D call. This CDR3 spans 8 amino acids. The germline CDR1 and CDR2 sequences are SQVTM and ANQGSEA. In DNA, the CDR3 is TGCAGCGTTGAAGGCCCTAACTTC. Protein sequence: CSVEGPNF.

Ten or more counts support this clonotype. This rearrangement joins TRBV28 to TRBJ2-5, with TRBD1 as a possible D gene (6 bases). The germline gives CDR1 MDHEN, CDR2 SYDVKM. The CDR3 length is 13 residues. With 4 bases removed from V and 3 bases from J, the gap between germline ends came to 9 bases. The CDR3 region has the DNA TGTGCCAGCAGTTCCCACAGGGAAGAGACCCAGTACTTC. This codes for CASSSHREETQYF.

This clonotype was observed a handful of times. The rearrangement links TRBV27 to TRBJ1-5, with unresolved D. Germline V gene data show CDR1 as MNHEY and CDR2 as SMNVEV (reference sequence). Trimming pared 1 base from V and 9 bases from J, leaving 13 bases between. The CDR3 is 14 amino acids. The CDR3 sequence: CASSLLSDTSPQHF. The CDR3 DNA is TGTGCCAGCAGTTTATTATCAGACACATCGCCCCAGCATTTT.

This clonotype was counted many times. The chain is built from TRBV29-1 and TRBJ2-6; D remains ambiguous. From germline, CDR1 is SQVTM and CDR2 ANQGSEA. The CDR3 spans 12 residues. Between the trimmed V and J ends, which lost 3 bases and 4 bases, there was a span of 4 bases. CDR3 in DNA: TGCAGCGTTGACGCGGGGGCCAACGTCCTGACTTTC. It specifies CSVDAGANVLTF.

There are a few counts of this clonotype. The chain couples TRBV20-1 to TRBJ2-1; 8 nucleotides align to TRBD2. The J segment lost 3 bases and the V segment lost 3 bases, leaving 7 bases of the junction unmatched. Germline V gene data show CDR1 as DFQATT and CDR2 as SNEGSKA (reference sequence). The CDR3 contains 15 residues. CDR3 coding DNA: TGCAGTGCTAGGGGTACCGGGACTAGCTACAATGAGCAGTTCTTC. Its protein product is CSARGTGTSYNEQFF.

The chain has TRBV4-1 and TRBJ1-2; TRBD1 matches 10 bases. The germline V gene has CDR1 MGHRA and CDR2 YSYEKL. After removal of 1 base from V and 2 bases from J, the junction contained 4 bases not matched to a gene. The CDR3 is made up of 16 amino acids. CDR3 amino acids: CASSQAGTGVNYGYTF. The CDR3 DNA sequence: TGCGCCAGCAGCCAAGCCGGGACAGGGGTGAACTATGGCTACACCTTC.

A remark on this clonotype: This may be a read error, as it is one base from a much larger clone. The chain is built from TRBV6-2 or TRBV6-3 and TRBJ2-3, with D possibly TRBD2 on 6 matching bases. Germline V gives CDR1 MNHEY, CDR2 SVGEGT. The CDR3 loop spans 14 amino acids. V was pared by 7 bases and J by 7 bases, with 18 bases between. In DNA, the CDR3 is TGTGCCAGCACCCCATCCGGGAGATCATATACGCAGTATTTT. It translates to CASTPSGRSYTQYF.

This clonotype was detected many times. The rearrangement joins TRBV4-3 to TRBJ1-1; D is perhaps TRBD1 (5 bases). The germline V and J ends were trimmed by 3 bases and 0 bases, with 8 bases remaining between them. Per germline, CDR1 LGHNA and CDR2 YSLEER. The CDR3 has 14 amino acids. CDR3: CASSHRQLNTEAFF. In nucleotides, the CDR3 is TGCGCCAGCAGCCACCGACAGCTGAACACTGAAGCTTTCTTT.

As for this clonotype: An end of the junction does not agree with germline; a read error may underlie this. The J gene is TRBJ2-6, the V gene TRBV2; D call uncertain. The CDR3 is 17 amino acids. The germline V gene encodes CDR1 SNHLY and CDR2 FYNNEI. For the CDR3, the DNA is TGTACCAGCAGTCCCAGAGAAGGTGCGGTTGGGGCCAACGTCCTGACTTTC. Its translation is CTSSPREGAVGANVLTF.

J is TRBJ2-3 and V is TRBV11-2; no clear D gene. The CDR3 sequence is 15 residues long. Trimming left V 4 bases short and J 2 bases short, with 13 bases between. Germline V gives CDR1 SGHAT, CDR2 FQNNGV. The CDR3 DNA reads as TGTGCCAGCAGCTCGAAGACCTACCCCACAGATACGCAGTATTTT. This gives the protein CASSSKTYPTDTQYF. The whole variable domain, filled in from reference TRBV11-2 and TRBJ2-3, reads EAGVAQSPRYKIIEKRQSVAFWCNPISGHATLYWYQQILGQGPKLLIQFQNNGVVDDSQLPKDRFSAERLKGVDSTLKIQPAKLEDSAVYLCASSSKTYPTDTQYFGPGTRLTVL.

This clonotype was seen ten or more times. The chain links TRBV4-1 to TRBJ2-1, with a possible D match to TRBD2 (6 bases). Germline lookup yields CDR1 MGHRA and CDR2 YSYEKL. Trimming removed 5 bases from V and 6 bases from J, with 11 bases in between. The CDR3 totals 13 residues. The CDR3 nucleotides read TGCGCCAGCAGCGAGGGACTCCTCAATGAGCAGTTCTTC. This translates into CASSEGLLNEQFF.

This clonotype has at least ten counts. The CDR3 protein is CASSLDARPNTEAFF. The CDR3 coding sequence is TGCGCCAGCAGCTTGGATGCCAGGCCGAACACTGAAGCTTTCTTT. The rearrangement uses TRBV5-1 and TRBJ1-1; no clear D. Germline V gene sequence: CDR1 SGHRS, CDR2 YFSETQ. CDR3 length equals 15 residues. V was pared by 0 bases and J by 1 base, with 10 bases between. The whole variable domain, remainder taken from reference TRBV5-1 and TRBJ1-1, is KAGVTQTPRYLIKTRGQQVTLSCSPISGHRSVSWYQQTPGQGLQFLFEYFSETQRNKGNFPGRFSGRQFSNSRSEMNVSTLELGDSALYLCASSLDARPNTEAFFGQGTRLTVV.

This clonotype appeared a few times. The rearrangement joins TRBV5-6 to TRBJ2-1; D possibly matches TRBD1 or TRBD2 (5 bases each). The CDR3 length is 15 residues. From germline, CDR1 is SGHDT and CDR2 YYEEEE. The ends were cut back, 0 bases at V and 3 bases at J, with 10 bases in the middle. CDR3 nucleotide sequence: TGTGCCAGCAGCTTGGTGGGGGTGTACTACAATGAGCAGTTCTTC. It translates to CASSLVGVYYNEQFF.

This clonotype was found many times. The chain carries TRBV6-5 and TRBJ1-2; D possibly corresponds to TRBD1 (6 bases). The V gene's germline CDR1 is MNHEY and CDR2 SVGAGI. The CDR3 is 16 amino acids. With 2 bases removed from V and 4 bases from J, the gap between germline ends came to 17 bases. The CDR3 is CASSYNPGGQSYGYTF. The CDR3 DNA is TGTGCCAGCAGTTACAACCCCGGGGGGCAATCCTATGGCTACACCTTC.

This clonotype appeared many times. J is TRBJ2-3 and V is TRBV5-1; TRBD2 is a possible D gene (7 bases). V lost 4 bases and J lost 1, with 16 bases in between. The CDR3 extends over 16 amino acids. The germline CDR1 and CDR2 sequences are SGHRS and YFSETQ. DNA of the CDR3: TGCGCCAGCAGCCTTAGGGCGGGGGCTCGCACAGATACGCAGTATTTT. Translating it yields CASSLRAGARTDTQYF.

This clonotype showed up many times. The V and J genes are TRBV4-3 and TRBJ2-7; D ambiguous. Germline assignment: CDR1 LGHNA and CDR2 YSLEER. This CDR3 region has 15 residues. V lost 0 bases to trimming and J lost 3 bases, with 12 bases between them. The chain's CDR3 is CASSQDYGTFYEQYF. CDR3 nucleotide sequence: TGCGCCAGCAGCCAAGACTACGGAACCTTCTACGAGCAGTACTTC.

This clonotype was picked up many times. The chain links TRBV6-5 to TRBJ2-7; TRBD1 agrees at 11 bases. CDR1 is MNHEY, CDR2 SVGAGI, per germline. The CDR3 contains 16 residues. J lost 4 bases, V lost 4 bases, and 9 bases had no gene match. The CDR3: CASSSAAGTGGYEQYF. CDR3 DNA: TGTGCCAGCAGTTCGGCCGCCGGGACAGGGGGTTACGAGCAGTACTTC.

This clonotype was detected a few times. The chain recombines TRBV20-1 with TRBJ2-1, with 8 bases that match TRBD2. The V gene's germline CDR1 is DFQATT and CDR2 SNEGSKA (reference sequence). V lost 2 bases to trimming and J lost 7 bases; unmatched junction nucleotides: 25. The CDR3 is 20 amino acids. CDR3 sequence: CSARLYAGVSGGGTGNEQFF. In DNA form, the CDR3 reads TGCAGTGCTAGATTATACGCCGGGGTATCGGGAGGGGGTACAGGGAATGAGCAGTTCTTC.

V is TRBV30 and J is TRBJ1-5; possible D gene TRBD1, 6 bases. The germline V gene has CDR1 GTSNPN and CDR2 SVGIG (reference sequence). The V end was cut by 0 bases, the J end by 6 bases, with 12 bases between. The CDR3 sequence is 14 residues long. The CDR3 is CAWSVEGVGQPQHF. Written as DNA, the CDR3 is TGTGCCTGGAGTGTGGAGGGGGTGGGTCAGCCCCAGCATTTT. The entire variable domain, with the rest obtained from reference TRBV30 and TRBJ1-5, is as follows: SQTIHQWPATLVQPVGSPLSLECTVEGTSNPNLYWYRQAAGRGLQLLFYSVGIGQISSEVPQNLSASRPQDRQFILSSKKLLLSDSGFYLCAWSVEGVGQPQHFGDGTRLSIL.